These T cell receptor beta chains were read from a single sample in a study of blood T cells in healthy people across ages. MiXCR, run by TCRdb on the 5' RACE reads, gives a single entry per CDR3 protein. This sample has around 990,000 distinct CDR3 sequences, with less than 45% found just once. Sequenced: blood. Every receptor here comes from a man aged 18 to 29 in good health. Each CDR3 is given without its conserved first and last residue.

v_call: TRBV7-9; j_call: TRBJ2-3; cdr3_aa: ASGLGRGTFTDTQY
v_call: TRBV6-2/TRBV6-3; j_call: TRBJ1-2; cdr3_aa: ASSYPLTSLYGYT
v_call: TRBV20-1; j_call: TRBJ2-2; cdr3_aa: SARDSLGELF
v_call: TRBV4-1; j_call: TRBJ1-5; cdr3_aa: ASSQGTGALNQPQH
v_call: TRBV7-8; j_call: TRBJ1-2; cdr3_aa: ASSQSRIVWDRATYGYT
v_call: TRBV15; j_call: TRBJ1-5; cdr3_aa: ATSRARLNDQPQH
v_call: TRBV20-1; j_call: TRBJ1-1; cdr3_aa: SARMPLGEAF
v_call: TRBV7-2; j_call: TRBJ2-3; cdr3_aa: ASSRGQVGDTQY
v_call: TRBV5-1; j_call: TRBJ1-1; cdr3_aa: ASSLEGQMNTEAF
v_call: TRBV18; j_call: TRBJ2-3; cdr3_aa: ASSPSQGGSDTQY
v_call: TRBV5-1; j_call: TRBJ2-5; cdr3_aa: ASSPGTSWETQY
v_call: TRBV7-3; j_call: TRBJ2-5; cdr3_aa: ASSRTLVDRETQY
v_call: TRBV4-2; j_call: TRBJ2-1; cdr3_aa: ASSQSDRGQYNEQF
v_call: TRBV4-3; j_call: TRBJ2-7; cdr3_aa: ASSQETQGLIFRGSYEQY
v_call: TRBV6-5; j_call: TRBJ1-1; cdr3_aa: ASMMRTVNTEAF
v_call: TRBV12-3/TRBV12-4; j_call: TRBJ2-1; cdr3_aa: ASSLSSSGGTNNEQF
v_call: TRBV3-1; j_call: TRBJ1-1; cdr3_aa: ASSQLQGIEAF
v_call: TRBV7-8; j_call: TRBJ1-6; cdr3_aa: ASSSAAYNSPLH
v_call: TRBV27; j_call: TRBJ2-3; cdr3_aa: ASSSQIRTGPRDTKY
v_call: TRBV5-1; j_call: TRBJ1-1; cdr3_aa: ASSSAGVGAGVKDKEAF
v_call: TRBV6-6; j_call: TRBJ1-2; cdr3_aa: ASSDLSEDGYT
v_call: TRBV3-1; j_call: TRBJ2-1; cdr3_aa: ASSSPRPSGNYEQF
v_call: TRBV29-1; j_call: TRBJ1-4; cdr3_aa: SITMTGGSEKLF
v_call: TRBV20-1; j_call: TRBJ2-5; cdr3_aa: SAKRQVQETQY
v_call: TRBV15; j_call: TRBJ2-1; cdr3_aa: ATSRDLSYNEQF
v_call: TRBV7-2; j_call: TRBJ1-2; cdr3_aa: ASSLPRQGYGYT
v_call: TRBV4-2; j_call: TRBJ1-2; cdr3_aa: ASSQVAGGNYGYT
v_call: TRBV7-2; j_call: TRBJ1-5; cdr3_aa: ASSSSVGAPGYQPQH
v_call: TRBV5-3; j_call: TRBJ1-5; cdr3_aa: ARPEVTGQPQH
v_call: TRBV20-1; j_call: TRBJ1-4; cdr3_aa: SALDSEKLF